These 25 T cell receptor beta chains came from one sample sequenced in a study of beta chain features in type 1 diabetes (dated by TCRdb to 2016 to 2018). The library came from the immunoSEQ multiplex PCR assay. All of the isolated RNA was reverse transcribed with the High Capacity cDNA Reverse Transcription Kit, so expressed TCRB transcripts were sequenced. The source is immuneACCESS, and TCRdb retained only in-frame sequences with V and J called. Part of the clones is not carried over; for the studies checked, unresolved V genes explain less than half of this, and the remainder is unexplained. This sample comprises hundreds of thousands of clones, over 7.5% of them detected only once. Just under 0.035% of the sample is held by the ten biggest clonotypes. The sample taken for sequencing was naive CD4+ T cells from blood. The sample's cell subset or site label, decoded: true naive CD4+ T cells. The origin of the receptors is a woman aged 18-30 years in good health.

The CDR3 region has the DNA TGTGCCAGCAGCCCCAGCGGGGGGGGTCCTTACAACGAGCAGTACTTC. This codes for CASSPSGGGPYNEQYF. V is TRBV7-2 and J is TRBJ2-7, with 10 positions matching TRBD2. Germline assignment: CDR1 SGHTA and CDR2 FQGNSA. The CDR3 is 16 amino acids. The trim removed 5 bases at V and 5 bases at J, leaving 12 bases unmatched.

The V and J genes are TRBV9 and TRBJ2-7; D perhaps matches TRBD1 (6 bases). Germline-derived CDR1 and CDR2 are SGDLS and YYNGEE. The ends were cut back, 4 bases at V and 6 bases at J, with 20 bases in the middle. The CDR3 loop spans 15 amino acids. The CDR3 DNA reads TGTGCCAGCAGCCCCCAATACAGGGATACTACCGAGCAGTACTTC. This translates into CASSPQYRDTTEQYF.

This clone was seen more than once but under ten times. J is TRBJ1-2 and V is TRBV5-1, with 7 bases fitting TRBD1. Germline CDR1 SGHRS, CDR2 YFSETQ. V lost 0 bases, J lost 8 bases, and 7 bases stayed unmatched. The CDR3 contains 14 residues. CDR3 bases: TGCGCCAGCAGCTTGGGGGAGACAGGGAGAGGCTACACCTTC. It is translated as CASSLGETGRGYTF.

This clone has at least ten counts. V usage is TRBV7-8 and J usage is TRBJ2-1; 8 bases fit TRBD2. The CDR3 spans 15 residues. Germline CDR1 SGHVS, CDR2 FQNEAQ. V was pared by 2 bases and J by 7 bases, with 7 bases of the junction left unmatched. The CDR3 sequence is CASSLRTSPANEQFF. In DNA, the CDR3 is TGTGCCAGCAGCTTAAGGACTAGCCCGGCGAATGAGCAGTTCTTC.

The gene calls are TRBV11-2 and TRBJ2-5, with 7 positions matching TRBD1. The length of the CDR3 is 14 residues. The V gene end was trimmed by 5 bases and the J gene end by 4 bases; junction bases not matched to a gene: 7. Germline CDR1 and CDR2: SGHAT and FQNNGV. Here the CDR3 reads CASSQQGSGETQYF. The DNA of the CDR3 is TGTGCCAGCAGCCAACAGGGGTCCGGAGAGACCCAGTACTTC.

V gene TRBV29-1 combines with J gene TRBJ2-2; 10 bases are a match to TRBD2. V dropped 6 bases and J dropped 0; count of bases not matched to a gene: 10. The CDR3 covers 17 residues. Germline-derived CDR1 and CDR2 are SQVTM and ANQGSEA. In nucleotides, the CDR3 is TGCAGCGTGGGAACCGGGACTAGCGTGACGAACACCGGGGAGCTGTTTTTT. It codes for CSVGTGTSVTNTGELFF.

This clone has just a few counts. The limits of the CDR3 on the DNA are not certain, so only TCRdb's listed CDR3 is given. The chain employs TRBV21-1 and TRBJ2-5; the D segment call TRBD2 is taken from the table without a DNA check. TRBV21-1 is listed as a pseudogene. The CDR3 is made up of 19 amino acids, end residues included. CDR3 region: CASSKVSEFAGGTQETQYF.

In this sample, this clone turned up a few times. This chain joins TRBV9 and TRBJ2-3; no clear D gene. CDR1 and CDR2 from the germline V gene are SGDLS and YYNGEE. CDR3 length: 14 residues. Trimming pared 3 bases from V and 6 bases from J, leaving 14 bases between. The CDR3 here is CASSAHVERDTQYF. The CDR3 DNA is TGTGCCAGCAGCGCCCACGTCGAGAGGGATACGCAGTATTTT.

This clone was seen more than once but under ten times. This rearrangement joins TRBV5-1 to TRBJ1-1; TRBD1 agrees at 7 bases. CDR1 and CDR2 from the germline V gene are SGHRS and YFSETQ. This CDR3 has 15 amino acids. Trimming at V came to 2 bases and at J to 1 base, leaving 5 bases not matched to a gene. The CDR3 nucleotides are TGCGCCAGCAGCTTTCTGAGGGGGCAGAACACTGAAGCTTTCTTT. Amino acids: CASSFLRGQNTEAFF.

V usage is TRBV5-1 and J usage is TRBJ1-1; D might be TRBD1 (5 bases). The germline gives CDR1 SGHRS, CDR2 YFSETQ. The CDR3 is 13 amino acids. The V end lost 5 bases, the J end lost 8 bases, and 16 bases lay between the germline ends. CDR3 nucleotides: TGCGCCAGCAGGGTGGGACTGACCATGGAAGCTTTCTTT. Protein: CASRVGLTMEAFF.

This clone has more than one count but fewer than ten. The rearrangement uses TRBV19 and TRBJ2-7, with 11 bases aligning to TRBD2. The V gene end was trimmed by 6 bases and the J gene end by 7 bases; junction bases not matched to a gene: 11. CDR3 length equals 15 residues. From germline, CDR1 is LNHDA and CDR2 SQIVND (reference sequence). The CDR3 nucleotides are TGTGCCAGTAGGGGCGGGACTAGCGGCTTGGGGGAGCAGTACTTC. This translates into CASRGGTSGLGEQYF.

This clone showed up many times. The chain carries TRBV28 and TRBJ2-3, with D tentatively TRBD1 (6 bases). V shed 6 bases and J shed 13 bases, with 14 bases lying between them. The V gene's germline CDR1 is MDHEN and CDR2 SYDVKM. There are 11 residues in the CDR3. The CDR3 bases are TGTGCCAGCAGGGGGGACATGGTTGAGTATTTT. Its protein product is CASRGDMVEYF.

The CDR3 region has the DNA TGTGCCAGCAGCCATGGACAACTAAGCTCCTACGAGCAGTACTTC. This encodes CASSHGQLSSYEQYF. The gene calls are TRBV14 and TRBJ2-7; D might be TRBD1 (5 bases). Trimming took 3 bases from V and 0 from J, leaving 12 bases between them. The CDR3 length is 15 residues. CDR1 is SGHDN and CDR2 is FVKESK in the germline V gene. Together with reference TRBV14 and TRBJ2-7, the CDR3 gives the full variable domain: EAGVTQFPSHSVIEKGQTVTLRCDPISGHDNLYWYRRVMGKEIKFLLHFVKESKQDESGMPNNRFLAERTGGTYSTLKVQPAELEDSGVYFCASSHGQLSSYEQYFGPGTRLTVT.

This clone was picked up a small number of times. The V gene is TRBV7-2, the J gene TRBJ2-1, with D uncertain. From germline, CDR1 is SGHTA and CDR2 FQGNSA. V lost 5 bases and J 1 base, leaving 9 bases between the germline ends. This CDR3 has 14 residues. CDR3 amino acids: CASSRSLSYNEQFF. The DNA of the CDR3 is TGTGCCAGCAGCCGGAGTTTATCCTACAATGAGCAGTTCTTC.

This chain's CDR3 is CASSQTGNSPLHF. The CDR3 DNA follows: TGTGCCAGCAGCCAGACAGGGAATTCACCCCTCCACTTT. The chain has TRBV14 and TRBJ1-6; 7 nucleotides agree with TRBD1. The germline gives CDR1 SGHDN, CDR2 FVKESK. The CDR3 loop spans 13 amino acids. Germline trimming cut 3 bases from V and 7 bases from J; bases unmatched to any gene: 0.

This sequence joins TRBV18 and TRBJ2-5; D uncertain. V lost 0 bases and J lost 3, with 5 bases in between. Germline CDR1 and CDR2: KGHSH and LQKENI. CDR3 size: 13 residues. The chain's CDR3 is CASSPPSKETQYF. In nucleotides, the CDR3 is TGTGCCAGCTCACCACCCTCTAAAGAGACCCAGTACTTC.

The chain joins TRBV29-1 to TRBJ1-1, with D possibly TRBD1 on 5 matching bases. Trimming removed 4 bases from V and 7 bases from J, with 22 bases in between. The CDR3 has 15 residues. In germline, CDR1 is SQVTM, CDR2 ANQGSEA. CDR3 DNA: TGCAGCGTTGTAGGGGAGGGAGGCAGAACTTTTGAAGCTTTCTTT. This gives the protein CSVVGEGGRTFEAFF.

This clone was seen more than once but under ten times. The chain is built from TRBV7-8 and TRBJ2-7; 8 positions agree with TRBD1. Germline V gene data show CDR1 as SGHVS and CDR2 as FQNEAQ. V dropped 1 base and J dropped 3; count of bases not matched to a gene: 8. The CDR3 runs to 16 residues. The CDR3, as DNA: TGTGCCAGCAGCTTAGTACCGGGACAGGTATTCTACGAGCAGTACTTC. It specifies CASSLVPGQVFYEQYF.

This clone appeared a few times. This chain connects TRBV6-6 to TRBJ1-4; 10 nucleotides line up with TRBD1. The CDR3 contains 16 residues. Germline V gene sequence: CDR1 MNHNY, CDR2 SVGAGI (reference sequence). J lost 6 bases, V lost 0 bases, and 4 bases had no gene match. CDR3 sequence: CASSYSGQGRDEKLFF. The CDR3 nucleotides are TGTGCCAGCAGTTACTCGGGACAGGGGCGGGATGAAAAACTGTTTTTT.

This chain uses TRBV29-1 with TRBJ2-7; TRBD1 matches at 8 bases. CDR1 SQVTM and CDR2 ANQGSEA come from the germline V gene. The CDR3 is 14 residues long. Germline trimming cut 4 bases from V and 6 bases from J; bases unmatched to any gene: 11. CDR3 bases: TGCAGCGTTGGCCCCGTGACAGGGGTAGGCGAGCAGTACTTC. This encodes CSVGPVTGVGEQYF.

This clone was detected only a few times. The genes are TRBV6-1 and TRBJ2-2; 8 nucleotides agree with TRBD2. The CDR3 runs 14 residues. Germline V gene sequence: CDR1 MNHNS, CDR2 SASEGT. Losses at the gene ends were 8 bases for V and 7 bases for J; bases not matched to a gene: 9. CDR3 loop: CASSGTRIGGELFF. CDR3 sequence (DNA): TGTGCCAGCTCCGGGACTAGGATCGGCGGGGAGCTGTTTTTT.

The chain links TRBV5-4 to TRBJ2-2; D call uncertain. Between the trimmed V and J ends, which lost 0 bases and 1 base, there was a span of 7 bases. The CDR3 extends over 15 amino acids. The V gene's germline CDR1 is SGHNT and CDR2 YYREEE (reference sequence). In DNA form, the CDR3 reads TGTGCCAGCAGCTTGGGTCAGGAGAACACCGGGGAGCTGTTTTTT. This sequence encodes CASSLGQENTGELFF.

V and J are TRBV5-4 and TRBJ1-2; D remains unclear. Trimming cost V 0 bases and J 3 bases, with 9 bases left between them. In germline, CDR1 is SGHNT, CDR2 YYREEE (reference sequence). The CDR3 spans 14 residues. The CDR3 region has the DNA TGTGCCAGCAGCTTGGCCGGTCAGGACTATGGCTACACCTTC. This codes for CASSLAGQDYGYTF.

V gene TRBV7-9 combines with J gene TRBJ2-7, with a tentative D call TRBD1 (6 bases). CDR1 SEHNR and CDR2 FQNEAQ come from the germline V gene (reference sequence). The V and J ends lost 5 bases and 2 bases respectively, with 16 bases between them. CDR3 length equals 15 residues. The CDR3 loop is CASSVSGVKTYEQYF. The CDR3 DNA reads TGTGCCAGCAGCGTCTCAGGGGTGAAAACCTACGAGCAGTACTTC.

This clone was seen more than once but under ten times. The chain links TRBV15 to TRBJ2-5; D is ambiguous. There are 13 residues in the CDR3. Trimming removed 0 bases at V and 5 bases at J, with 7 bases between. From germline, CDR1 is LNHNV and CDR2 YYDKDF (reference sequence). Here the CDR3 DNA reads TGTGCCACCAGCAGAGATAGAGCTGAGACCCAGTACTTC. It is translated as CATSRDRAETQYF.